This entry describes one T cell receptor beta chain. Its cognate antigen has yet to be identified. No much larger clone exists at a distance of one base, and base qualities are not known. This record belongs to a study of T cell responses to AZD1222 COVID-19 vaccine (dated by TCRdb to the early 2020s). For the wider study: Because spike-specific TCR depth and breadth did not differ between the two schedules, AZD1222 recipients who got a second dose at roughly 4 weeks were pooled with those who got a second dose at roughly 12 weeks. A total of 230 to 250 trial participants underwent TCR sequencing, of whom 200 to 220 had received two doses of AZD1222 and approximately 26 had received two doses of the MenACWY control vaccine. Trial participants were enrolled by age into 18-55, 56-69 and 70-plus year subgroups, with about 150, 28 and 57 TCR-sequenced participants respectively. Results and caveats for the whole study, not just this receptor: Most participants were white British and females outnumbered males, and the authors suggested that clonal diversity may have been underestimated. No day 14 peak-response samples were available, so repertoires were characterized only after the peak T cell response. Conclusions about previously exposed vaccinees are limited because only six or seven AZD1222 recipients were SARS-CoV-2 seropositive at baseline. CD4 TCRs associated with the vaccine covered the entire spike protein, and the dominant responses were in regions 160-218 and 743-854. In the small 56-69-year group, the increase in depth fell short of significance, most likely because of low power. After two AZD1222 doses, spike-specific TCR breadth and depth were significantly higher than at day 0 and than in MenACWY recipients. Nearly half of unique spike-specific TCRs reportedly recognized epitopes outside regions mutated in the B.1.351 and B.1.1.7 variants.

The sample's time point, from its label and the paper: baseline before first vaccination. Vaccinee samples came from UK trials COV001 and COV002, including a single-blind randomized controlled phase 2/3 trial of AZD1222 (ChAdOx1 nCoV-19) in healthy adults. For TCRbeta chain sequencing, PBMC samples from trial participants were taken at day 0 and at day 28 after the second dose. Spanning cysteine to phenylalanine, the CDR3 consists of 13 amino acids. Solely the CDR3 DNA is kept, with 39 bases framed from the first base. The junction shows trimming of 7 bases on V and 8 bases on J, plus 17 bases between the germline ends. CDR1 and CDR2 are read off the germline V gene as SGHTA and FQGNSA. The CDR3 regions of human TCRbeta chains were analyzed by immunosequencing. In the source study's methods: TCRs in the repertoires were matched against a reference library of SARS-CoV-2-specific TCRs that had been generated with the MIRA antigen-specificity platform. Breadth was defined as the fraction of unique TCRs that were SARS-CoV-2-associated. Depth was defined as the fraction of total T cells that were SARS-CoV-2-associated. Using the MIRA data, every spike-specific TCR was mapped to the spike region that the TCR reacted to and assigned to either a CD4 or a CD8 class. Log10-transformed breadth and depth values were compared by one-way ANOVA with Sidak's multiple comparisons tests. Here the immuneACCESS table is served through TCRdb, limited to in-frame sequences with V and J called. Missing clones are a known gap in these copies; in checked studies unresolved V genes cover under half, and the rest lacks a known reason. V, J and clone size are those of that table, while D and trimming were read from the DNA. The table for this sample lists 110,000 to 150,000 clones; 90% to 95% of them were counted only once. Clones ranked in the top ten supply roughly 3.7% of the sample.

Sequenced here: peripheral blood, sampled on day 0 of AZD1222 vaccination. Recombination connected TRBV7-2 to TRBJ1-2; 6 matching bases give a weak D call of TRBD1. This clonotype originated in an adult in good health. This receptor has the CDR3 CASTQTGLGGYTF. The DNA sequence is TGTGCCAGCACTCAAACAGGGTTGGGCGGCTACACCTTC.